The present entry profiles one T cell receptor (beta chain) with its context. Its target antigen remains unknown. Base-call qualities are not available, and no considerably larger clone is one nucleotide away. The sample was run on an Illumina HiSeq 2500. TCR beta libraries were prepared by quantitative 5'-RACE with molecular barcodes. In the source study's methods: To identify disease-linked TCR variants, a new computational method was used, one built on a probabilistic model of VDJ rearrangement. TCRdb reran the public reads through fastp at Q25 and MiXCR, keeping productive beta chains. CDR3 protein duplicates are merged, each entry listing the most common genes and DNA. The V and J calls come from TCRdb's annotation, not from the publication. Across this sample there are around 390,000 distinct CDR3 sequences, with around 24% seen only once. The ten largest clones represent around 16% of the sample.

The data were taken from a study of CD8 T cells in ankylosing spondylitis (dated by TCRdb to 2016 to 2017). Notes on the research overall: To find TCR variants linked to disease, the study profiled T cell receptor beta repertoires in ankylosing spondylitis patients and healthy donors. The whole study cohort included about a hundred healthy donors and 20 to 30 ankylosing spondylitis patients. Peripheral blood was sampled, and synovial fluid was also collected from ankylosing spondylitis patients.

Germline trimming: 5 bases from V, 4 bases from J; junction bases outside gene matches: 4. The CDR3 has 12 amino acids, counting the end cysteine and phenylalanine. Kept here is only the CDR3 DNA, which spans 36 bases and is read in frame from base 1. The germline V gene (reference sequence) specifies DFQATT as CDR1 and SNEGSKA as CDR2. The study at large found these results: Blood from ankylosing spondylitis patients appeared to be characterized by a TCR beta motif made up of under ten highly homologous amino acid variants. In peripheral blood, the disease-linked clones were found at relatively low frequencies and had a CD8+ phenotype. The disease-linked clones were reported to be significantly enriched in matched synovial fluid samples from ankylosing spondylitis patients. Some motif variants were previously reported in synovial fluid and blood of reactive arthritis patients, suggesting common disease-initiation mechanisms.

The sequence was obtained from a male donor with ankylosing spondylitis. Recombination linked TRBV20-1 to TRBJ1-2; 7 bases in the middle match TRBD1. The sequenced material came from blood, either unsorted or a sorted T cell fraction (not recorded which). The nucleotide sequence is TGCAGTGCTGGGGACAGAAGCTATGGCTACACCTTC. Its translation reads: CSAGDRSYGYTF.